Described below is a single TCR beta chain sequence and its context. In the study's own analysis: Estimates of nucleated cell counts were drawn from the amplification of reference gene primers. Sequencing was performed with immunoSEQ multiplex PCR; in TCRdb, only in-frame clones are kept and a portion is missing. For V, J and clone size, that table is used; D and trimming come from the DNA. The sample has hundreds of thousands of clones, about 88% seen once. One Seattle source followed patients from active infection through their disease course. These data come from a study of blood T cell repertoires in COVID-19. The CDR3 is made up of 13 amino acids. The germline V gene has CDR1 GTSNPN and CDR2 SVGIG (reference sequence). With 4 bases removed from V and 3 bases from J, the gap between germline ends came to 12 bases.

The chain links TRBV30 to TRBJ2-5; D is perhaps TRBD2 (6 bases). Sequenced: peripheral blood. The sequence was obtained from a man aged 18 to 29 with COVID-19, enrolled during active disease. CDR3 protein: CAWNLLAEETQYF. The CDR3 DNA reads as TGTGCCTGGAACCTACTAGCAGAAGAGACCCAGTACTTC. The full variable domain, rest sourced from reference TRBV30 and TRBJ2-5, is SQTIHQWPATLVQPVGSPLSLECTVEGTSNPNLYWYRQAAGRGLQLLFYSVGIGQISSEVPQNLSASRPQDRQFILSSKKLLLSDSGFYLCAWNLLAEETQYFGPGTRLLVL.